Sequencing of this T cell receptor (beta chain) was carried out in a study of cytomegalovirus exposure and HLA in healthy donors. Study as a whole: An early release of data contained 70 million to 95 million unique TCRs, which came from HLA-typed donors.

This PCR relied on a set of 60 Vbeta primers and 13 Jbeta primers. The protocol was immunoSEQ multiplex PCR, while the TCRdb copy is restricted to in-frame clones and leaves out a portion. This table holds 100,000 to 150,000 clones, 74% found once. V was clipped by 7 bases and J by 1 base, with 10 bases between them. Germline CDR1 is LGHNT and CDR2 is FRNRAP. The CDR3 totals 13 residues. The chain couples TRBV12-5 to TRBJ1-1; possible D gene TRBD1, 5 bases. This clonotype was sampled from a woman in her forties or fifties in good health and CMV-seropositive. Sequencing was done on a sample of PBMCs. In nucleotides, the CDR3 is TGTGCTAGTGCCTCTAGGGGGAACACTGAAGCTTTCTTT. Its translation: CASASRGNTEAFF.